Listed below are T cell receptor beta chains from one sample, sequenced in a study of blood T cells in healthy people across ages. In TCRdb, the 5' RACE reads were re-called with MiXCR into one record per CDR3 protein. The table includes just over 800,000 distinct CDR3 sequences, around 62% detected once. The sample consisted of blood. Every receptor here comes from a man aged 25 to 40 in good health. Both conserved end residues are part of each CDR3. The D gene is left open where the match is weak. Only some rows state a clone size, as once, few, many or a class for expanded clones.

CDR3 protein | CDR3 DNA | D gene | V gene | clone size | J gene
CASRRNGQGYGYTF | TGTGCCAGCAGGCGGAACGGACAGGGGTATGGCTACACCTTC | TRBD1 | TRBV7-2 | NA | TRBJ1-2
CSAGPTGPYNEQYF | TGCAGTGCCGGCCCGACAGGGCCTTACAATGAGCAGTACTTC | TRBD1 | TRBV20-1 | NA | TRBJ2-5
CASSFGHRSYGYTF | TGTGCCAGCAGCTTTGGACACAGGAGTTATGGCTACACCTTC | NA | TRBV7-2 | NA | TRBJ1-2
CASSQESGAPSCEQYF | TGTGCCAGCAGCCAAGAGTCGGGGGCGCCCTCCTGCGAGCAGTACTTC | NA | TRBV4-2 | NA | TRBJ2-7
CSVTYFSYEQYF | TGCAGCGTTACATACTTCTCCTACGAGCAGTACTTC | NA | TRBV29-1 | NA | TRBJ2-7
CSVATANEKLFF | TGCAGCGTTGCGACAGCCAATGAAAAACTGTTTTTT | NA | TRBV29-1 | NA | TRBJ1-4
CASSLLVQPRDTQYF | TGTGCCAGCAGCTTGCTCGTCCAACCCAGGGATACGCAGTATTTT | NA | TRBV5-5 | NA | TRBJ2-3
CASSQENRGQETQYF | TGCGCCAGCAGCCAAGAAAACAGGGGGCAAGAGACCCAGTACTTC | TRBD1 | TRBV4-3 | NA | TRBJ2-5
CASKARGNHGYTF | TGTGCCAGCAAAGCCAGGGGGAATCATGGCTACACCTTC | TRBD1 | TRBV6-2/TRBV6-3 | NA | TRBJ1-2
CASSYTAGRNYGYTF | TGTGCCAGCAGTTACACGGCAGGAAGAAACTATGGCTACACCTTC | NA | TRBV6-6 | NA | TRBJ1-2
CSARDDGDEQYF | TGCAGTGCTAGAGATGACGGAGACGAGCAGTACTTC | NA | TRBV20-1 | few | TRBJ2-7
CASSSNGDRNQPQHF | TGTGCCAGCAGCAGTAATGGGGATCGGAATCAGCCCCAGCATTTT | NA | TRBV7-9 | NA | TRBJ1-5
CASSRTGISYEQYF | TGCGCCAGCAGCCGGACAGGGATCTCCTACGAGCAGTACTTC | TRBD1 | TRBV4-1 | NA | TRBJ2-7
CAISVLSHEKLFF | TGTGCCATCAGTGTTCTCTCCCATGAAAAACTGTTTTTT | NA | TRBV10-3 | NA | TRBJ1-4
CASGRTGRNQPQHF | TGTGCCAGCGGCAGGACAGGGAGAAATCAGCCCCAGCATTTT | TRBD1 | TRBV6-5 | NA | TRBJ1-5
CSAGSGGARETQYF | TGCAGTGCGGGGAGCGGGGGAGCGAGAGAGACCCAGTACTTC | TRBD2 | TRBV20-1 | NA | TRBJ2-5
CASSLGLEAAPYNEQFF | TGTGCCAGCAGCTTAGGGTTGGAAGCGGCACCCTACAATGAGCAGTTCTTC | NA | TRBV13 | NA | TRBJ2-1
CAIGMGGTDTQYF | TGTGCCATCGGGATGGGGGGCACAGATACGCAGTATTTT | NA | TRBV10-3 | NA | TRBJ2-3
CASSVWSAGETQYF | TGTGCCAGCAGTGTTTGGTCAGCTGGGGAGACCCAGTACTTC | NA | TRBV2 | NA | TRBJ2-5
CASSPGHHTNEKLFF | TGTGCCAGCTCACCGGGACACCACACTAATGAAAAACTGTTTTTT | NA | TRBV18 | once | TRBJ1-4
CASRKGSSYEQYF | TGTGCCAGCAGAAAAGGGAGCTCCTACGAGCAGTACTTC | NA | TRBV27 | few | TRBJ2-7
CASSPYRDEQFF | TGTGCCAGCAGTCCCTACAGGGATGAGCAGTTCTTC | NA | TRBV12-3/TRBV12-4 | few | TRBJ2-1
CASRYRGRTDTQYF | TGTGCCAGCAGATACAGGGGGCGAACGGATACGCAGTATTTT | TRBD1 | TRBV2 | NA | TRBJ2-3
CATSRDPENSEAFF | TGTGCCACCAGCAGAGATCCGGAGAACTCTGAAGCTTTCTTT | NA | TRBV15 | NA | TRBJ1-1
CASRDRGWETQYF | TGTGCCAGCCGGGACAGGGGGTGGGAGACCCAGTACTTC | TRBD1 | TRBV6-6 | NA | TRBJ2-5
CSALGAGETQYF | TGCAGTGCCCTGGGAGCCGGAGAGACCCAGTACTTC | NA | TRBV20-1 | NA | TRBJ2-5